A selection of T cell receptor beta chains follows, all from one sample in a study of blood T cell repertoires in COVID-19. Produced via immunoSEQ multiplex PCR; TCRdb's table is partial and in-frame only. In the table there are 210,000 or so clones, approximately 78% of which are singletons. Specimen: peripheral blood. Source of these receptors: a woman between 40 and 55 years old with acute or convalescent COVID-19. The CDR3 runs from the conserved cysteine through the conserved F or W. D genes are given only for firm matches.

j_call | d_call | v_call | cdr3_aa | cdr3_nt
TRBJ2-1 | - | TRBV7-3 | CASSSTGYNEQFF | TGTGCCAGCAGCTCCACAGGGTACAATGAGCAGTTCTTC
TRBJ2-7 | TRBD1 | TRBV5-6 | CASSLAGGGQGVAYEQYF | TGTGCCAGCAGCTTGGCCGGAGGGGGACAGGGGGTAGCCTACGAGCAGTACTTC
TRBJ2-2 | TRBD2 | TRBV24-1 | CATSDSGTSGSAWTGELFF | TGTGCCACCAGTGATTCCGGGACTAGCGGGAGTGCGTGGACCGGGGAGCTGTTTTTT
TRBJ2-2 | TRBD2 | TRBV6-4 | CASSASVSGSATGELFF | TGTGCCAGCAGTGCGTCGGTTAGCGGGAGCGCCACCGGGGAGCTGTTTTTT
TRBJ2-7 | TRBD1 | TRBV7-6 | CASSLLGMGQGRGFSSYEQYF | TGTGCCAGCAGCTTACTGGGCATGGGACAGGGAAGGGGATTTAGCTCCTACGAGCAGTACTTC
TRBJ1-1 | - | TRBV28 | CASTGGTSRWDTEAFF | TGTGCCAGCACCGGGGGGACCTCCCGATGGGACACTGAAGCTTTCTTT
TRBJ2-7 | - | TRBV11-3 | CASSLGPADEQYF | TGTGCCAGCAGCTTAGGCCCGGCGGACGAGCAGTACTTC
TRBJ1-2 | - | TRBV19 | CASLTGGTGYTF | TGTGCCAGCCTCACGGGGGGTACAGGCTACACCTTC
TRBJ2-7 | TRBD2 | TRBV5-6 | CASTQGLAGDLEQYF | TGTGCCAGCACTCAGGGGCTAGCGGGAGACCTCGAGCAGTACTTC
TRBJ1-2 | TRBD1 | TRBV10-3 | CAISSGTGFGYTF | TGTGCCATCAGTTCCGGGACAGGGTTTGGCTACACCTTC